This T cell receptor (beta chain) was retrieved from a study of shared clonotypes between healthy human individuals (dated by TCRdb to 2020 to 2021). In terms of the full investigation: Two women and a few men aged 18 to 49 years were included in the cohort. For each donor, CD4 naive and CD4 memory were each given three plates, CD8 naive was given two plates, and CD8 memory was given one plate. Libraries were prepared and TCR repertoires were sequenced by different laboratories using diverse techniques, in order to increase sequencing depth and limit assay-specific biases. To estimate repertoire size and how much clonotype sharing occurs between individuals, the study deeply sequenced the blood TCR repertoires of roughly 5 healthy adults. Leukapheresis yielded between about 0.9 and 10 billion PBMCs per donor. Here is what the overall study found, with its caveats: Pairwise subsampling led to the expectation that sequencing depth would affect the degree of clonotype sharing among donors. Naive subsets generally had larger estimated clonotype richness than memory subsets. Incomplete sequencing was indicated by rarefaction of sorted-subset datasets, despite the large sequencing depth. Only blood was sampled, and tissue TCR repertoires likely differ from those in blood. When four donors were compared, the shared fraction of clonotypes was about 5% for naive CD4, roughly 3.4% for naive CD8, 2.3% for memory CD4, and 0.35% to 0.4% for memory CD8. Because the study included a small number of donors, the genetic and exposure-history diversity represented was limited. Clonotypes shared by all four sorted-subset donors showed higher generation probabilities than non-shared clonotypes.

As concerns this clone: This receptor's antigen is unknown. Per-base qualities were not stored, and no clone one base away is much larger.

The junction shows trimming of 2 bases on V and 11 bases on J, plus 13 bases between the germline ends. CDR1 and CDR2 are read off the germline V gene as MNHNS and SASEGT. The CDR3 sequence holds 14 residues, the cysteine and phenylalanine included. The DNA shown is the 42-base CDR3, in frame from base 1. TCR CDR3 regions were amplified from genomic DNA by multiplex PCR using the deep immunoSEQ assay. Genomic DNA extracted from each cell subset was distributed evenly over all wells of several immunoSEQ 96-well plates, and each plate served as one replicate. For sorted subsets, 150 to 200 ng genomic DNA, equal to about 30,000 T cell genomes, was loaded into each replicate PCR. The purified libraries were quantified using a Qubit 3.0 fluorometer, sized with a Bioanalyzer 2100, and then quantified again using the KAPA Library Quantification kit. A separate single-read 150-cycle Illumina NextSeq 550 flow cell was used to sequence each immunoSEQ 96-well plate. Processing in the source paper ran as follows. The immunoSEQ output contained only junctional sequences without quality scores, so filtering could not match that applied to full-length reads. Sequences were annotated with PyIR, a Python wrapper for IgBLAST v1.9, and V/J genes and CDR3 were assigned using IMGT germline references. Reads with weak V/J assignments (E-value above 1e-6), missing CDR3, stop codons, out-of-frame junctions, or ambiguous translated residues were removed. V3J clonotypes were defined by identical inferred V gene, J gene, and CDR3 amino acid sequence. The percentage overlap between two repertoires was calculated by dividing the number of shared unique clonotypes by the size of the smaller repertoire. Richness of each repertoire was evaluated using RTK rarefaction, the Chao1 estimator, and Recon v2.1 estimates of unobserved clonotypes. For all TCRbeta clonotypes obtained by the gDNA method from several donors, generation probabilities were computed with OLGA. The table comes from immuneACCESS by way of TCRdb, which keeps in-frame sequences with V and J called. Part of the clones is missing from these tables; in studies checked, under half for an unresolved V gene and the rest for unknown reasons. V, J and clone size were drawn from that table, and D and trimming were deduced from the DNA. This sample has 2,100,000 or so clones in its table, and approximately 94% of those were observed once. The top ten hold 0.1% to 0.15% of the sample.

Healthy HIV-negative adults with no recently reported acute infections or vaccinations were included as donors. Only Caucasian adults living in Nashville, Tennessee, USA were represented among the donors. CD4+ T cells were enriched by magnetic negative selection, after which naive cells were positively selected on CD45RA and the negative fraction was taken as the memory subset. Blood was obtained by leukapheresis, after which PBMCs were separated by Ficoll-Histopaque density gradient centrifugation and cryopreserved in liquid nitrogen vapor phase. Analytical flow cytometry was used to check the purity and quantity of each magnetically sorted T cell population. Genomic DNA was isolated from every sorted fraction and measured by UV absorbance on a Nanodrop 2000c.

Sequencing was performed on naive CD4+ T cells sorted from blood. The cell subset or site label, read with the paper, signifies: CD45RA+ positively selected. This sequence originates from a man between 18 and 35 years old in good health. Recombination joined TRBV6-1 with TRBJ1-6, with TRBD1 tentatively as D gene (5 bases match). The CDR3 loop reads CASSETLRGAPLHF. The bases read TGTGCCAGCAGTGAAACCTTGAGGGGCGCACCCCTCCACTTT.